Below, 18 T cell receptor beta chains from the same sample are listed, as sequenced in a study of shared clonotypes between healthy human individuals. The method was immunoSEQ multiplex PCR; TCRdb's version includes in-frame clones alone and lacks a portion of them. The data contain over a million clones, approximately 98.5% of them singletons. Sequencing was carried out using naive CD4+ T cells sorted from blood. Documented subset: CD45RA+ positively selected. These receptors were taken from a man aged 25-40 years in good health.

The V call is TRBV28, the J call TRBJ1-5; no reliable D call. The CDR3 has 16 residues. CDR1 is MDHEN and CDR2 is SYDVKM in the germline V gene. The germline V and J ends were trimmed by 3 bases and 0 bases, with 12 bases remaining between them. DNA of the CDR3: TGTGCCAGCAGTTTTGTACAGTTATATAGCAATCAGCCCCAGCATTTT. Its protein is CASSFVQLYSNQPQHF.

A single count supports this clone. V and J are TRBV4-1 and TRBJ2-7, with D possibly TRBD2 on 5 matching bases. From germline, CDR1 is MGHRA and CDR2 YSYEKL. Trimming shortened V by 3 bases and J by 6 bases, and 9 bases separated the two germline ends. CDR3 length: 12 residues. CDR3 residues: CASSQDGLEQYF. The CDR3 nucleotides read TGCGCCAGCAGCCAGGACGGACTCGAGCAGTACTTC.

This rearrangement joins TRBV21-1 to TRBJ2-1; TRBD2 was called by the table and not checked on the DNA. TRBV21-1 is deemed a pseudogene. CDR3 length: 15 residues. The CDR3 DNA reads TGTGCCAGCAGCAAAAGCGTAGCGGCCTACAATGAGCAGTTCTTC. Translation: CASSKSVAAYNEQFF.

The chain combines TRBV30 with TRBJ2-7, with 13 bases aligning to TRBD2. The CDR3 loop spans 19 amino acids. The germline V gene encodes CDR1 GTSNPN and CDR2 SVGIG (reference sequence). Trimming took 4 bases from V and 4 from J; bases not matched to a gene: 19. DNA of the CDR3: TGTGCCTGGACCAAACAAAGGACTAGCGGGAGACCGACAAGGTACGAGCAGTACTTC. Residues: CAWTKQRTSGRPTRYEQYF.

The chain couples TRBV18 to TRBJ1-1, with D perhaps matching TRBD1 (5 bases). Germline V gene data show CDR1 as KGHSH and CDR2 as LQKENI. V lost 4 bases to trimming and J lost 1 base, with 10 bases between them. CDR3 size: 14 residues. The CDR3 bases are TGTGCCAGCTCACGCTCCGGGGGGAACACTGAAGCTTTCTTT. Translated: CASSRSGGNTEAFF. Supplemented by reference TRBV18 and TRBJ1-1, the full variable domain reads NAGVMQNPRHLVRRRGQEARLRCSPMKGHSHVYWYRQLPEEGLKFMVYLQKENIIDESGMPKERFSAEFPKEGPSILRIQQVVRGDSAAYFCASSRSGGNTEAFFGQGTRLTVV.

The rearrangement joins TRBV9 to TRBJ2-5; D remains ambiguous. Trimming took 0 bases from V and 5 from J, leaving 11 bases between them. Germline V gives CDR1 SGDLS, CDR2 YYNGEE. This CDR3 comprises 14 residues. Here the CDR3 DNA reads TGTGCCAGCAGCGTAGCTACTAACAGCGAGACCCAGTACTTC. Translation gives CASSVATNSETQYF.

Worth noting for this clone: Other DNA sequences in this specimen translate into the identical CDR3. The rearrangement joins TRBV15 to TRBJ1-1; a weak D match, TRBD1 (5 bases). Germline values: CDR1 LNHNV, CDR2 YYDKDF (reference sequence). V was shortened by 1 base and J by 1 base, with 7 bases between the two germline ends. The CDR3 has 14 amino acids. The CDR3 loop is CATSRGRGNTEAFF. CDR3 in DNA: TGTGCCACCAGCAGAGGGAGGGGGAACACTGAAGCTTTCTTT.

The J gene is TRBJ2-7, the V gene TRBV28; the match to TRBD2 covers 7 bases. The germline gives CDR1 MDHEN, CDR2 SYDVKM. This CDR3 has 15 residues. The V gene end was trimmed by 5 bases and the J gene end by 3 bases; junction bases not matched to a gene: 10. CDR3 sequence reads: CASSLGTIQIYEQYF. The DNA for the CDR3 is TGTGCCAGCAGTCTGGGGACTATACAGATCTACGAGCAGTACTTC.

This chain joins TRBV5-1 and TRBJ2-5; no reliable D call. CDR3 length equals 15 residues. CDR1 SGHRS and CDR2 YFSETQ come from the germline V gene. V lost 0 bases, J lost 0 bases, and 9 bases lay in between. The CDR3 DNA reads TGCGCCAGCAGCTTGGGGACCCAGTACCAAGAGACCCAGTACTTC. Its translation: CASSLGTQYQETQYF.

The chain recombines TRBV5-1 with TRBJ2-2, with TRBD1 matching 8 bases. The V gene's germline CDR1 is SGHRS and CDR2 YFSETQ. CDR3 length: 16 amino acids. Trimming removed 3 bases from V and 0 bases from J; junction bases left unmatched: 4. The CDR3 nucleotides read TGCGCCAGCAGCTCCGGACAGGGATCGAACACCGGGGAGCTGTTTTTT. Protein: CASSSGQGSNTGELFF.

V and J are TRBV19 and TRBJ2-5; 9 bases map to TRBD1. The CDR3 contains 14 residues. Germline V gene lookup returns CDR1 LNHDA and CDR2 SQIVND (reference sequence). J lost 4 bases, V lost 5 bases, and 5 bases had no gene match. Written as DNA, the CDR3 is TGTGCCAGTAGTTGGACAGGGGATGGAGAGACCCAGTACTTC. It codes for CASSWTGDGETQYF.

V is TRBV9 and J is TRBJ2-1; D unclear. CDR3 length: 17 residues. V lost 0 bases, J lost 1 base, and 14 bases lay in between. The germline gives CDR1 SGDLS, CDR2 YYNGEE. CDR3 loop: CASSVDSSWASYNEQFF. In nucleotides, the CDR3 is TGTGCCAGCAGCGTAGATTCTAGTTGGGCATCCTACAATGAGCAGTTCTTC.

The V gene is TRBV4-2, the J gene TRBJ2-3; TRBD1 is a possible D gene (7 bases). V was shortened by 4 bases and J by 0 bases, with 20 bases between the two germline ends. CDR3 length: 18 residues. CDR1 is LGHNA, CDR2 YNFKEQ, per germline. As DNA, the CDR3 is TGTGCCAGCAGCCGTCTTCCCCCCAGGGGGGCTAGCACAGATACGCAGTATTTT. Translating it yields CASSRLPPRGASTDTQYF.

V usage is TRBV28 and J usage is TRBJ1-1, with 7 positions matching TRBD1. CDR3 length: 13 residues. Germline V CDR1 and CDR2: MDHEN, SYDVKM. Trimming took 7 bases from V and 6 from J; bases not matched to a gene: 8. CDR3 DNA: TGTGCCAGCAACCCAGGGGGGCGGGCTGAAGCTTTCTTT. Its protein product is CASNPGGRAEAFF.

The chain combines TRBV11-2 with TRBJ2-1, with D uncertain. The V end was cut by 1 base, the J end by 4 bases, with 17 bases between. The CDR3 consists of 17 residues. Germline CDR1 SGHAT, CDR2 FQNNGV. CDR3 protein: CASSLALFRRRYNEQFF. The DNA of the CDR3 is TGTGCCAGCAGCTTAGCCCTATTTCGGCGGCGATACAATGAGCAGTTCTTC.

The gene calls are TRBV7-6 and TRBJ2-1; a weak D match, TRBD2 (5 bases). This CDR3 is 16 amino acids long. The germline gives CDR1 SGHVS, CDR2 FNYEAQ. Trimming shortened V by 1 base and J by 1 base, and 11 bases separated the two germline ends. CDR3 sequence reads: CASSLGTRLSYNEQFF. The CDR3 DNA sequence: TGTGCCAGCAGCTTAGGAACTAGGTTGTCCTACAATGAGCAGTTCTTC.

The rearrangement joins TRBV30 to TRBJ2-1, with a possible D match to TRBD1 (6 bases). The germline gives CDR1 GTSNPN, CDR2 SVGIG (reference sequence). V shed 4 bases and J shed 8 bases, with 12 bases lying between them. This CDR3 comprises 12 residues. CDR3 coding DNA: TGTGCCTGGATAGGGGGTATCTATGAGCAGTTCTTC. Amino acid sequence: CAWIGGIYEQFF.

The chain recombines TRBV5-4 with TRBJ2-2; D gene unclear. The CDR3 contains 15 residues. Germline V gene sequence: CDR1 SGHNT, CDR2 YYREEE (reference sequence). Deletions cut 4 bases from V and 1 base from J, with 11 bases between. The CDR3 region has the DNA TGTGCCAGCAGCAGAAAAGACAAGAACACCGGGGAGCTGTTTTTT. Translated, it gives CASSRKDKNTGELFF.